This T cell receptor (beta chain) was sequenced in a study of T cells in Graves' hyperthyroidism and ophthalmopathy. Clinical symptoms, serum thyroxine, TRAb, thyroid ultrasound and orbital computed tomography established diagnosis. CDR1 and CDR2 from the germline V gene are SQVTM and ANQGSEA. The CDR3 sequence is 16 residues long. Trimming left V 5 bases short and J 0 bases short, with 17 bases between. Template material for amplifying TCR beta CDR3 regions consisted of RNA transcripts. The study used the HTBI primer set for a first-round RT-PCR of the TCR CDR3. MiXCR, run by TCRdb on the multiplex PCR reads, gives a single entry per CDR3 protein. Here the sample spans approximately 700,000 distinct CDR3 sequences, about a sixth being singletons.

The chain couples TRBV29-1 to TRBJ2-1; D possibly uses TRBD1 or TRBD2 (6 bases each). Sample: blood. The source of this sequence is a man aged 18-30 years with Graves' hyperthyroidism. The CDR3 spells CSVPDAGHSSYNEQFF. CDR3 DNA sequence: TGCAGCGTTCCCGACGCGGGACATAGCTCCTACAATGAGCAGTTCTTC.